The rows below give T cell receptor beta chains drawn from one sample of a study of patients and donors after allogeneic stem cell transplantation. TCRdb re-called the RT-PCR reads through MiXCR, storing one row per CDR3 protein. The repertoire holds about 230,000 distinct CDR3 sequences, 13% to 15% seen once, with roughly 10% in the top ten. Sequencing input: blood, either unsorted or a sorted T cell fraction (not recorded which). These receptors originate from a human donor who was either an allogeneic HSCT recipient or a stem cell or donor lymphocyte infusion donor (not recorded which). It is not recorded whose cells these are; they may come from a transplant donor. Each CDR3 is given with its conserved first and last residue. The order of the fields is D gene, J gene, CDR3 length, clone size, V gene, CDR3 DNA, CDR3 protein. D genes are given only for firm matches. Rows give clone size only sometimes, using once, few, many, or a class for an expanded clone.

NA	TRBJ2-3	12	NA	TRBV7-2	TGTGCCAGCACCACTGTAGTACGTACGCAGTATTTT	CASTTVVRTQYF
NA	TRBJ1-2	14	many	TRBV3-1	TGTGCCAGCAGCCCGGACGGAGCTAACTATGGCTACACCTTC	CASSPDGANYGYTF
NA	TRBJ2-5	15	once	TRBV4-3	TGCGCCAGCAGCCGAGTGGGGCAGGGCGAAGAGACCCAGTACTTC	CASSRVGQGEETQYF
NA	TRBJ1-2	16	NA	TRBV7-8	TGTGCCAGCAGCTTAGCCCGGGTCCGGGGTCGCTATGGCTACACCTTC	CASSLARVRGRYGYTF
NA	TRBJ2-2	16	few	TRBV19	TGTGCCAGTGAATCAGGAGGGATGAGGAACACCGGGGAGCTGTTTTTT	CASESGGMRNTGELFF
NA	TRBJ2-5	13	many	TRBV5-1	TGCGCCAGCGCCGTGGCCCCAATGGAGACCCAGTACTTC	CASAVAPMETQYF
NA	TRBJ1-5	13	few	TRBV25-1	TGTGCCAGCAGTGGGGCGGGACCTGGGCCCCAGCATTTT	CASSGAGPGPQHF
NA	TRBJ1-2	14	NA	TRBV11-1	TGTGCCAGCAGCCCGCAACGGGGGGCCTATGGCTACACCTTC	CASSPQRGAYGYTF
NA	TRBJ2-1	14	few	TRBV4-1	TGCGCCAGCAGCCAAGGACTGTCCTACAATGAGCAGTTCTTC	CASSQGLSYNEQFF
NA	TRBJ1-1	15	NA	TRBV14	TGTGCCAGCAGCCATGTACAGGGCGGACGTCCTGAAGCTTTCTTT	CASSHVQGGRPEAFF
NA	TRBJ1-1	14	many	TRBV4-1	TGCGCCAGTACAAATCCAGGACAGAACACTGAAGCTTTCTTT	CASTNPGQNTEAFF
NA	TRBJ2-2	14	NA	TRBV2	TGTGCCAGCAGTTCTACTCCTGCCACCGGGGAGCTGTTTTTT	CASSSTPATGELFF
NA	TRBJ1-5	15	many	TRBV5-6	TGTGCCAGCAGCTTTCAACAGGCGGGCAATCAGCCCCAGCATTTT	CASSFQQAGNQPQHF
TRBD1	TRBJ2-7	14	NA	TRBV20-1	TGCAGTGCGCGACTACAGGGGGCTATCTACGAGCAGTACTTC	CSARLQGAIYEQYF
TRBD1	TRBJ1-2	14	NA	TRBV7-2	TGTGCCAGCAGCAGAGGGACAGGCTTTTATGGCTACACCTTC	CASSRGTGFYGYTF
TRBD1	TRBJ1-4	14	NA	TRBV2	TGTGCCAGCAGCAAGGGACAGAATAATGAAAAACTGTTTTTT	CASSKGQNNEKLFF
TRBD1	TRBJ1-2	14	NA	TRBV5-1	TGCGCCAGCAGCCCGGACAGGGTCTGGGGTGGCTACACCTTC	CASSPDRVWGGYTF
TRBD1	TRBJ1-2	14	few	TRBV14	TGTGCCAGCAGCCAAGGGGCAGGGGGCTATGGCTACACCTTC	CASSQGAGGYGYTF
TRBD1	TRBJ2-2	14	NA	TRBV11-2	TGTGCCAGCAGAAAACAGGGGGGCACCGGGGAGCTGTTTTTT	CASRKQGGTGELFF
NA	TRBJ1-6	13	NA	TRBV5-4	TGTGCCAGCAGTGGGACAAGTCCATCACCCCTCCACTTT	CASSGTSPSPLHF
TRBD2	TRBJ2-1	16	many	TRBV20-1	TGCAGTGCTAGAGTCCGGGTAGCGGGGTACCACAATGAGCAGTTCTTC	CSARVRVAGYHNEQFF
NA	TRBJ2-1	13	NA	TRBV12-3/TRBV12-4	TGTGCCAGCAGTTTAAGAGACGGGACAAAGCAGTTCTTC	CASSLRDGTKQFF
TRBD1	TRBJ2-2	15	NA	TRBV2	TGTGCCAGCAGACTCGACAGGGGAGTAGGCGGGGAGCTGTTTTTT	CASRLDRGVGGELFF
TRBD2	TRBJ2-5	16	NA	TRBV20-1	TGCAGTGCTAGAGATTGGGTAGCGGGAGCCCGGGAGACCCAGTACTTC	CSARDWVAGARETQYF
TRBD2	TRBJ2-1	14	few	TRBV3-1	TGTGCCAGCAGCCAAGTTGCGGGAGGACATGAGCAGTTCTTC	CASSQVAGGHEQFF
NA	TRBJ1-4	14	few	TRBV11-2	TGTGCCAGCAGCCTACAGGGTTCCTCGGCAAAACTGTTTTTT	CASSLQGSSAKLFF
TRBD2	TRBJ2-7	16	few	TRBV20-1	TGCAGTGCTATACCCTTCGGGGGGGGGGCCCCCGACGAGCAGTACTTC	CSAIPFGGGAPDEQYF
TRBD1	TRBJ1-6	16	NA	TRBV3-1	TGTGCCAGCAGCCCAGGGGACAGTCGGGGCGCTTCACCCCTCCACTTT	CASSPGDSRGASPLHF
NA	TRBJ2-5	13	few	TRBV9	TGTGCCAGCAGCGTAGGGCAGCAAGAGACCCAGTACTTC	CASSVGQQETQYF
NA	TRBJ1-1	12	NA	TRBV5-1	TGCGCCAGCAGCTTGGAGGGGTCTGGGGCTTTCTTT	CASSLEGSGAFF
TRBD2	TRBJ2-2	16	NA	TRBV5-1	TGCGCCAGCAGCTACTCTAGCGGTTGGGGGACCGGGGAGCTGTTTTTT	CASSYSSGWGTGELFF
TRBD1	TRBJ1-4	14	many	TRBV11-2	TGTGCCAGCAGCTTCAGGGGGCGCGGTGAAAAACTGTTTTTT	CASSFRGRGEKLFF
TRBD1	TRBJ1-6	15	few	TRBV18	TGTGCCAGCTCGCGGGGACAGGCTCGGGATTCACCCCTCCACTTT	CASSRGQARDSPLHF
TRBD2	TRBJ2-5	17	NA	TRBV15	TGTGCCACCAGCAGGGGGGCGGGAGGGCCAGGAACGGAGACCCAGTACTTC	CATSRGAGGPGTETQYF
NA	TRBJ2-7	17	few	TRBV4-3	TGCGCCAGCAGCCACTCGCGGGGCAGGGCCGTTCCATTCGAGCAGTACTTC	CASSHSRGRAVPFEQYF
NA	TRBJ1-2	13	many	TRBV20-1	TGCAGTGCTAGGACAGAGTCTGATTACGGCTACACCTTC	CSARTESDYGYTF
TRBD1	TRBJ2-2	15	NA	TRBV12-3/TRBV12-4	TGTGCCAGCAGGTCTACAGGGGAACGGACCGGGGAGCTGTTTTTT	CASRSTGERTGELFF
NA	TRBJ1-3	13	many	TRBV30	TGTGCCTGGAGTCAAACAGGCGGAAACACCATATATTTT	CAWSQTGGNTIYF
NA	TRBJ1-1	11	many	TRBV12-3/TRBV12-4	TGTGCCAGCAGCCGAGGCCCGGGGGCTTTCTTT	CASSRGPGAFF
TRBD1	TRBJ2-2	15	many	TRBV7-6	TGTGCCAGCAGCTTAGGGACAGGCAACACCGGGGAGCTGTTTTTT	CASSLGTGNTGELFF
TRBD1	TRBJ2-5	13	many	TRBV5-1	TGCGCCAGCAGCTTGGAGGGGGCAGAGACCCAGTACTTC	CASSLEGAETQYF
TRBD1	TRBJ2-4	13	few	TRBV28	TGTGCCAGCGGGACAGGGTTCGAAAACATTCAGTACTTC	CASGTGFENIQYF
NA	TRBJ1-1	16	few	TRBV3-1	TGTGCCAGCAGCCAAGATCTAGGAATAGGGCCCACTGAAGCTTTCTTT	CASSQDLGIGPTEAFF
TRBD2	TRBJ2-2	16	few	TRBV9	TGTGCCAGCAGCGTAGCCCTAGCGGGGCTTGACGGGGAGCTGTTTTTT	CASSVALAGLDGELFF
NA	TRBJ2-3	16	NA	TRBV3-1	TGTGCCAGCAGCCCACGAGCAGGGGGGGGCACAGATACGCAGTATTTT	CASSPRAGGGTDTQYF
TRBD1	TRBJ1-5	19	NA	TRBV6-5	TGTGCCAGCAGTTACTATGGGAGACGTGCAGGGGGCTTTGGTCAGCCCCAGCATTTT	CASSYYGRRAGGFGQPQHF
TRBD1	TRBJ1-2	15	NA	TRBV5-1	TGCGCCAGCAGCTCCGACAGGGGCCGGGGTACCGGCTACACCTTC	CASSSDRGRGTGYTF
NA	TRBJ1-1	15	few	TRBV4-1	TGCGCCAGCAGCCAAGATCAGATATTGAACACTGAAGCTTTCTTT	CASSQDQILNTEAFF
NA	TRBJ2-2	16	NA	TRBV7-3	TGTGCCAGCAGCTTACGAGCCCGGGGGAACACCGGGGAGCTGTTTTTT	CASSLRARGNTGELFF
NA	TRBJ2-1	17	NA	TRBV7-9	TGTGCCAGCAGCTTAAGTCCAACGTTATACTCCTACAATGAGCAGTTCTTC	CASSLSPTLYSYNEQFF
TRBD2	TRBJ2-2	19	NA	TRBV24-1	TGTGCCACCAGTGACTCCCCCGGACTAGCGGGGGCTGGCGCCGGGGAGCTGTTTTTT	CATSDSPGLAGAGAGELFF
TRBD1	TRBJ2-1	15	many	TRBV5-6	TGTGCCAGCAGCCGGCGACAGGGCTCCTACAATGAGCAGTTCTTC	CASSRRQGSYNEQFF
NA	TRBJ2-7	15	NA	TRBV7-3	TGTGCCAGCAGCTTAACACGACTTAGCTCCTACGAGCAGTACTTC	CASSLTRLSSYEQYF
NA	TRBJ1-2	13	many	TRBV25-1	TGTGCCAGCAGCCCGGGAGCTTACTATGGCTGCACCTTC	CASSPGAYYGCTF
TRBD2	TRBJ2-1	16	few	TRBV12-3/TRBV12-4	TGTGCCAGCTCCTTAGCGGGAGGCACTTCCTACAATGAGCAGTTCTTC	CASSLAGGTSYNEQFF